This TCR beta chain was profiled in a study of shared clonotypes between healthy human individuals. Study-wide results and limits: The four-donor shared clonotypes exceeded non-shared clonotypes in generation probability, with non-shared ones scoring lower.

Profiling relied on immunoSEQ multiplex PCR, and the TCRdb table lists in-frame clones only, not all of them. There are some 900,000 clones in the sample; approximately 76% occur only once, and nearly 1.5% lies in the top ten. From germline, CDR1 is SNHLY and CDR2 FYNNEI. CDR3 length equals 14 residues. Trimming took 5 bases from V and 3 from J; bases not matched to a gene: 5. Of note for this clone: Its target is unknown.

Source material: memory CD4+ T cells sorted from blood. This sample's subset: CD45RA-negative fraction. V usage is TRBV2 and J usage is TRBJ2-7, with 9 bases identical to TRBD1. This TCR was sampled from a man between 18 and 35 years old in good health. CDR3 sequence reads: CASSSDRGYYEQYF. CDR3 sequence (DNA): TGTGCCAGCAGTTCGGACAGGGGATACTACGAGCAGTACTTC.